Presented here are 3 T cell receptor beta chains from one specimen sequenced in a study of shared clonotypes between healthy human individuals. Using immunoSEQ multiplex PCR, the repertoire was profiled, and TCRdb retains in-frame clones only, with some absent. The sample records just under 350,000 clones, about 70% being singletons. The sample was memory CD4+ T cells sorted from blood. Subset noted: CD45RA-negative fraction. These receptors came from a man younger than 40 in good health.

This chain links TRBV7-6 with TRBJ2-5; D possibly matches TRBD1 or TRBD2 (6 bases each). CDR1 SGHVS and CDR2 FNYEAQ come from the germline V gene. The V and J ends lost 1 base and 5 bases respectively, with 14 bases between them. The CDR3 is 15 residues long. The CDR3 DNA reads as TGTGCCAGCAGCTTAGTCCGGGGGCGTGTGGAGACCCAGTACTTC. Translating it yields CASSLVRGRVETQYF. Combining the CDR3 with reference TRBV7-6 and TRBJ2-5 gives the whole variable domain GAGVSQSPRYKVTKRGQDVALRCDPISGHVSLYWYRQALGQGPEFLTYFNYEAQQDKSGLPNDRFSAERPEGSISTLTIQRTEQRDSAMYRCASSLVRGRVETQYFGPGTRLLVL.

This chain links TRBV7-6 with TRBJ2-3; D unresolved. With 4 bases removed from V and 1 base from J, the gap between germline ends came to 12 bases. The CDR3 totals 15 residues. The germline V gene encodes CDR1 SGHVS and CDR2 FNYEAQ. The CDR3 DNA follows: TGTGCCAGCAGCTCTCGTACCGCTGGCACAGATACGCAGTATTTT. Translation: CASSSRTAGTDTQYF.

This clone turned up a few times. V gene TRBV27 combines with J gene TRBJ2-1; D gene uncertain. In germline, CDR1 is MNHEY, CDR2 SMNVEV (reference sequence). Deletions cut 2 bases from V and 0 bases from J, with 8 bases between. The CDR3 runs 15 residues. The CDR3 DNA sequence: TGTGCCAGCAGTTTACCTAGGAGCTCCTACAATGAGCAGTTCTTC. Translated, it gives CASSLPRSSYNEQFF.